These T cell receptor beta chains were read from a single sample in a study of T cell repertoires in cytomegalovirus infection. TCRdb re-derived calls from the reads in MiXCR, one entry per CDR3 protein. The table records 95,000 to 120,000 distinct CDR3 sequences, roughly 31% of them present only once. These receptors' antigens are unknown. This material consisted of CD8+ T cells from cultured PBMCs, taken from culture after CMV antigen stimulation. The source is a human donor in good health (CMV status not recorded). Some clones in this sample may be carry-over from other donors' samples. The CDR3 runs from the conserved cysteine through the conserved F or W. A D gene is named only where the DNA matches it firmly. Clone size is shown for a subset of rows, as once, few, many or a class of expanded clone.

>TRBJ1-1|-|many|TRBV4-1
CASSQGAGPEAFF
TGCGCCAGCAGCCAGGGCGCCGGGCCTGAAGCTTTCTTT
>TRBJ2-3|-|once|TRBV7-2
CTSSWSNPTDTQYF
TGTACCAGCAGCTGGTCGAACCCTACAGATACGCAGTATTTT
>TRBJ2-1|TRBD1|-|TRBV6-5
CASSLTGEDNEQFF
TGTGCCAGCAGTTTGACAGGGGAGGACAATGAGCAGTTCTTC
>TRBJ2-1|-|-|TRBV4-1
CASSRVTGINEQFF
TGCGCCAGCAGCCGTGTAACAGGGATAAATGAGCAGTTCTTC
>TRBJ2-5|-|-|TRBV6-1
CASSEYTGLRETQYF
TGTGCCAGCAGTGAATACACAGGACTAAGAGAGACCCAGTACTTC
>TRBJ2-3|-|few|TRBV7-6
CASSLSGFADTQYF
TGTGCCAGCAGCTTATCAGGGTTCGCAGATACGCAGTATTTT
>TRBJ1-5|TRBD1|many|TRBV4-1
CASSHEPNDRGFNQPQHF
TGCGCCAGCAGCCACGAACCAAACGACAGGGGATTCAATCAGCCCCAGCATTTT
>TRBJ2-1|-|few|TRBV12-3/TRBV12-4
CASSLGQNEQFF
TGTGCCAGCAGTTTGGGACAAAATGAGCAGTTCTTC
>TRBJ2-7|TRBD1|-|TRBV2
CASAPTGGTYEQYF
TGTGCCAGCGCCCCAACAGGGGGAACCTACGAGCAGTACTTC
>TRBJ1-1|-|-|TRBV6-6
CASSLTGKSTEAFF
TGTGCCAGCAGCCTCACAGGGAAAAGCACTGAAGCTTTCTTT
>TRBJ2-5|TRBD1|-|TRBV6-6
CASSYFRQGRLQTQYF
TGTGCCAGCAGTTACTTTAGACAGGGGAGGCTCCAGACCCAGTACTTC
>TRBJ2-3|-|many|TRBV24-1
CATSELGSTDTQYF
TGTGCCACCAGTGAACTCGGGAGCACAGATACGCAGTATTTT
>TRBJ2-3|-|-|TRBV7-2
CASSLAPRGWDTQYF
TGTGCCAGCAGCTTAGCGCCTCGGGGGTGGGATACGCAGTATTTT
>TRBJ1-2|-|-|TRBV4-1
CASSQLQGGNYGYTF
TGCGCCAGCAGCCAGTTACAGGGTGGAAACTATGGCTACACCTTC
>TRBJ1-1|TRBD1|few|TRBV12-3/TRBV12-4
CASSLGQGWTEAFF
TGTGCCAGCAGTCTCGGACAGGGGTGGACTGAAGCTTTCTTT
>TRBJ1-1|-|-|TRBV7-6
CASSFLKGENTEAFF
TGTGCCAGCAGCTTTCTCAAAGGGGAGAACACTGAAGCTTTCTTT
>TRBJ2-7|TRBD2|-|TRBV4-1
CASSQGRGGEQYF
TGCGCCAGCAGCCAAGGCCGGGGGGGCGAGCAGTACTTC
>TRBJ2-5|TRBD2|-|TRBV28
CASGGGAAGETQYF
TGTGCCAGCGGCGGGGGGGCCGCCGGAGAGACCCAGTACTTC
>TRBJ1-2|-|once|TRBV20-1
CSAEPGFHGYTF
TGCAGTGCTGAACCAGGGTTTCATGGCTACACCTTC